These T cell receptor beta chains were read from a single sample in a study of blood T cell repertoires in COVID-19. Assay used: immunoSEQ multiplex PCR; TCRdb lists only in-frame clones, some missing. Of some 330,000 clones listed, approximately 90% are singletons. Sequences were obtained from PBMCs or T cells enriched from blood (not recorded which). The origin of the receptors is a man aged 25 to 40 who had recovered from COVID-19. CDR3s include the opening cysteine and the closing phenylalanine or tryptophan. D genes are given only for firm matches. Clone size is given for some rows only: seen once, a few or many times, or a class if the clone is expanded.

TRBV7-6	TRBJ2-7	NA	NA	CASSPHRAYEQYF	TGTGCCAGCAGCCCGCACAGGGCCTACGAGCAGTACTTC
TRBV30	TRBJ1-5	TRBD1	few	CAWGDRGGQPQHF	TGTGCCTGGGGGGACAGGGGAGGTCAGCCCCAGCATTTT
TRBV5-1	TRBJ1-1	TRBD1	once	CASSVSGGYTEAFF	TGCGCCAGCAGTGTTTCAGGGGGATACACTGAAGCTTTCTTT
TRBV28	TRBJ2-7	TRBD1	NA	CASSSTGTGGFYEQYF	TGTGCCAGCAGTTCCACCGGGACAGGGGGCTTTTACGAGCAGTACTTC
TRBV9	TRBJ2-3	NA	NA	CASSAQSTDTQYF	TGTGCCAGCAGCGCACAGAGCACAGATACGCAGTATTTT
TRBV6-5	TRBJ1-1	TRBD1	NA	CASSYSYRGGVFQAFF	TGTGCCAGCAGTTACTCCTACAGGGGAGGAGTATTTCAGGCTTTCTTT
TRBV30	TRBJ1-6	TRBD1	NA	CAWSGDRAGSPLHF	TGTGCCTGGAGTGGCGACAGGGCAGGATCACCCCTCCACTTT
TRBV7-2	TRBJ1-1	NA	NA	CASSLDVGRVGAFF	TGTGCCAGCAGCTTAGATGTCGGCAGGGTTGGCGCTTTCTTT
TRBV20-1	TRBJ1-4	NA	NA	CSASRLEKLFF	TGCAGTGCCAGTCGTCTGGAAAAACTGTTTTTT
TRBV19	TRBJ1-5	NA	NA	CASRWGGLSNQPQHF	TGTGCCAGTAGATGGGGGGGGCTTAGCAATCAGCCCCAGCATTTT
TRBV4-1	TRBJ1-1	TRBD1	NA	CASSQDSGGTFRAFF	TGCGCCAGCAGCCAAGATTCAGGGGGCACTTTTCGAGCTTTCTTT
TRBV18	TRBJ2-1	TRBD1	NA	CASSPGQGFYNEQFF	TGTGCCAGCTCGCCGGGACAGGGGTTTTACAATGAGCAGTTCTTC
TRBV27	TRBJ2-7	TRBD2	NA	CASSPLAGNNVYEQYF	TGTGCCAGCAGCCCCCTAGCGGGGAATAATGTCTACGAGCAGTACTTC
TRBV28	TRBJ1-1	NA	NA	CATLRPVGLGGTEAFF	TGTGCCACCCTCCGGCCTGTCGGCCTAGGGGGCACTGAAGCTTTCTTT
TRBV6-1	TRBJ1-2	NA	few	CASSEKSYTTNYGYTF	TGTGCCAGCAGTGAAAAATCATACACCACTAACTATGGCTACACCTTC
TRBV7-2	TRBJ2-5	TRBD2	NA	CASSLGLAGDQETQYF	TGTGCCAGCAGCTTAGGACTAGCGGGAGACCAAGAGACCCAGTACTTC
TRBV15	TRBJ1-6	TRBD1	NA	CATSRGSDRGPSPLHF	TGTGCCACCAGCAGAGGTTCGGACAGGGGCCCTTCACCCCTCCACTTT
TRBV29-1	TRBJ2-1	NA	NA	CSVEPQGSNEQFF	TGCAGCGTGGAACCACAGGGATCCAATGAGCAGTTCTTC
TRBV20-1	TRBJ2-7	NA	NA	CSSQLGDEQYF	TGCAGTTCGCAGCTAGGAGACGAGCAGTACTTC
TRBV6-5	TRBJ2-7	TRBD1	NA	CASRATGVLYEQYF	TGTGCCAGCAGAGCCACAGGGGTACTCTACGAGCAGTACTTC